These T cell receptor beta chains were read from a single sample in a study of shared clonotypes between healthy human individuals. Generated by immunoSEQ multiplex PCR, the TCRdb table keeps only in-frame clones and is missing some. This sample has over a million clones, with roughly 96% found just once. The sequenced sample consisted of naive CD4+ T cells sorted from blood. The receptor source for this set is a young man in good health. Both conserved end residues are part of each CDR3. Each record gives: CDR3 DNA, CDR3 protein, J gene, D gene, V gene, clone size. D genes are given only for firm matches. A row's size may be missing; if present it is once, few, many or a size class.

TGCGCCAGCAGCTCACGGACTAGCGGGAGAAGGTTCAATGAGCAGTTCTTC,CASSSRTSGRRFNEQFF,TRBJ2-1,TRBD2,TRBV5-1,.
TGTGCCAGTAGTAGATGGGACGCCAGGGGCCGCTTATCCTACGAGCAGTACTTC,CASSRWDARGRLSYEQYF,TRBJ2-7,.,TRBV19,.
TGTGCCAGCAGCCCGATGGGCTCTGGAAACACCATATATTTT,CASSPMGSGNTIYF,TRBJ1-3,.,TRBV7-9,.
TGTGCCGGCAGCTCGATACAGGGAATGCAAGGAGGCTACACCTTC,CAGSSIQGMQGGYTF,TRBJ1-2,.,TRBV11-2,.
TGTGCCACCAGCAGAGATTCGGGGTCTGGGGCCAACGTCCTGACTTTC,CATSRDSGSGANVLTF,TRBJ2-6,.,TRBV15,.
TGTGCCAGCAGCTCCGGTAGCGGTGAAGCCTCCTACGAGCAGTACTTC,CASSSGSGEASYEQYF,TRBJ2-7,.,TRBV5-4,.
TGTGCCAGCAGGGGGATGGCGGAGCAGTACTTC,CASRGMAEQYF,TRBJ2-7,.,TRBV6-1,.
TGTGCCAGCAGTTCGTCCGGCTACGAGCAGTACTTC,CASSSSGYEQYF,TRBJ2-7,.,TRBV27,once
TGTGCCAGCAGCGTGGGGGCGCGAGGGTACGAGCAGTACTTC,CASSVGARGYEQYF,TRBJ2-7,.,TRBV9,.
TGTGCCAGCAGCTTAGCGGGGACAGGGCTTGCCTATGGCTACACCTTC,CASSLAGTGLAYGYTF,TRBJ1-2,TRBD1,TRBV7-6,.
TGTGCCAGCAGTGAAGGAAGGGGGGCCCAGCCCCAGCATTTT,CASSEGRGAQPQHF,TRBJ1-5,.,TRBV2,.